The 8 T cell receptor beta chains given below trace back to one sample, sequenced in a study of vaccination effects on CD4 cells after COVID-19. Viral peptide pool expansion of antigen-specific CD4+ T cells preceded sequencing in the ViraFEST assay. Isolation of CD4+ T cells took place after around 10 days of culture. Vaccination of participants consisted of two doses of either the BNT162b2 or mRNA-1273 vaccine. For these TCRs, the target antigens are not known. TCRdb keeps only in-frame clones here, not all; method: immunoSEQ multiplex PCR. The sample yields about 16,000 clones, 60% to 85% seen once. Here the sequenced sample was CD4+ T cells from PBMCs cultured with HCoV-NL63 spike peptides, taken after COVID-19 vaccination. These receptors all come from a human donor who received a COVID-19 vaccine.

J is TRBJ1-4 and V is TRBV3-1 (or the pseudogene TRBV3-2); D remains unclear. This CDR3 spans 13 amino acids. Between the trimmed V and J ends, which lost 0 bases and 4 bases, there was a span of 3 bases. Per germline, CDR1 LGHDT and CDR2 YNNKEL (reference sequence). CDR3 amino acids: CASSQDLNEKLFF. In DNA form, the CDR3 reads TGTGCCAGCAGCCAAGATCTTAATGAAAAACTGTTTTTT.

The V call is TRBV6-5, the J call TRBJ2-7, with D perhaps matching TRBD1 (6 bases). The CDR3 has 13 residues. The V and J ends lost 0 bases and 3 bases respectively, with 6 bases between them. Germline assignment: CDR1 MNHEY and CDR2 SVGAGI. The CDR3 spells CASSYSQGYEQYF. The CDR3 DNA is TGTGCCAGCAGTTACTCACAGGGCTACGAGCAGTACTTC.

V gene TRBV2 combines with J gene TRBJ1-4, with unresolved D. The V gene lost 7 bases and the J gene lost 9 bases, with 21 bases spanning the gap. Per germline, CDR1 SNHLY and CDR2 FYNNEI. CDR3 length equals 15 residues. The CDR3 coding sequence is TGTGCCAGCACAAACGACCCAGTGAATTCGAAAAAACTGTTTTTT. This translates into CASTNDPVNSKKLFF.

The sample holds a few counts of this clone. The rearrangement joins TRBV10-3 to TRBJ1-1, with a tentative D call TRBD1 (5 bases). CDR1 is ENHRY and CDR2 is SYGVKD in the germline V gene. The V end lost 5 bases, the J end lost 3 bases, and 13 bases lay between the germline ends. The CDR3 loop spans 14 amino acids. The CDR3 sequence is CAISPRGGYTEAFF. DNA of the CDR3: TGTGCCATCAGTCCAAGGGGAGGGTACACTGAAGCTTTCTTT.

This rearrangement joins TRBV18 to TRBJ2-2, with D uncertain. The V and J ends lost 2 bases and 7 bases respectively, with 8 bases between them. CDR3 length: 13 residues. Germline CDR1 KGHSH, CDR2 LQKENI. This CDR3 reads CASSPGRVGELFF. The CDR3 bases are TGTGCCAGCTCACCAGGAAGGGTCGGGGAGCTGTTTTTT. The full variable domain, rest sourced from reference TRBV18 and TRBJ2-2, is NAGVMQNPRHLVRRRGQEARLRCSPMKGHSHVYWYRQLPEEGLKFMVYLQKENIIDESGMPKERFSAEFPKEGPSILRIQQVVRGDSAAYFCASSPGRVGELFFGEGSRLTVL.

The chain recombines TRBV9 with TRBJ1-3; possible D gene TRBD1, 5 bases. Germline assignment: CDR1 SGDLS and CDR2 YYNGEE. The V gene lost 0 bases and the J gene lost 4 bases, with 11 bases spanning the gap. The length of the CDR3 is 15 residues. The CDR3 reads CASSVAGYPGNTIYF. The CDR3 coding sequence is TGTGCCAGCAGCGTAGCAGGGTACCCAGGAAACACCATATATTTT.

This sequence joins TRBV6-1 and TRBJ2-7; D is unresolved. V lost 2 bases and J 7 bases, leaving 6 bases between the germline ends. This CDR3 has 11 amino acids. Germline CDR1 is MNHNS and CDR2 is SASEGT. The CDR3 sequence: CASSERREQYF. The CDR3 nucleotides read TGTGCCAGCAGTGAACGGCGGGAGCAGTACTTC.

This chain uses TRBV23-1 with TRBJ2-5, with 14 bases identical to TRBD2. TRBV23-1 is identified as an open reading frame with a role that is uncertain. This CDR3 is 16 amino acids long. Trimming at V came to 2 bases and at J to 4 bases, leaving 3 bases not matched to a gene. The CDR3 spells CASSQRLAGGLETQYF. Written as DNA, the CDR3 is TGCGCCAGCAGTCAAAGACTAGCGGGAGGGCTAGAGACCCAGTACTTC.